The next 27 T cell receptor beta chains were all read from a single sample in a study of molecular identifiers for immune sequencing clone quantification. TCRdb called the PCR reads again in MiXCR, with one record for every CDR3 protein. The data show approximately 670,000 distinct CDR3 sequences, around 20% seen once. The source material was naive CD8+ T cells from blood, with Jurkat cell RNA spiked in. Documented subset: FACS-sorted CD8+CD4-CCR7+CD45RA+ naive T cells. The source is a human donor in good health. Some libraries in this study had Jurkat cell RNA spiked in.

In nucleotides, the CDR3 is TGTGCCAGTAACTACGGAGGTGAGAACACTGAAGCTTTCTTT. Translated, it gives CASNYGGENTEAFF. V gene TRBV19 combines with J gene TRBJ1-1; D call uncertain. The germline gives CDR1 LNHDA, CDR2 SQIVND (reference sequence). CDR3 size: 14 residues. V was clipped by 7 bases and J by 1 base, with 13 bases between them.

This clonotype was counted ten times or more. The rearrangement uses TRBV29-1 and TRBJ2-5; 10 nucleotides match TRBD2. Germline V gene data show CDR1 as SQVTM and CDR2 as ANQGSEA. This CDR3 has 16 amino acids. V lost 2 bases to trimming and J lost 5 bases; unmatched junction nucleotides: 11. CDR3 DNA sequence: TGCAGCGTTGAATGGCTAGCGGGGGTCATATTTGAGACCCAGTACTTC. Translation: CSVEWLAGVIFETQYF. The full variable domain, completed using reference TRBV29-1 and TRBJ2-5, is SAVISQKPSRDICQRGTSLTIQCQVDSQVTMMFWYRQQPGQSLTLIATANQGSEATYESGFVIDKFPISRPNLTFSTLTVSNMSPEDSSIYLCSVEWLAGVIFETQYFGPGTRLLVL.

This clonotype was picked up a small number of times. The V call is TRBV7-6, the J call TRBJ2-1; the match to TRBD2 covers 9 bases. The germline gives CDR1 SGHVS, CDR2 FNYEAQ. This CDR3 comprises 16 residues. J was trimmed by 4 bases and V by 0 bases; bases with no gene match: 4. This chain's CDR3 is CASSLARTSAYNEQFF. CDR3 nucleotide sequence: TGTGCCAGCAGCTTAGCTCGGACTAGCGCATACAATGAGCAGTTCTTC.

In its sample, this clonotype was seen many times. This chain connects TRBV21-1 to TRBJ1-4; the DNA was not compared with TRBD1, the D call given in the table. TRBV21-1 constitutes a pseudogene. The CDR3 is 17 residues long. The chain's CDR3 is CASSKDGLEGANEKLFF. The DNA of the CDR3 is TGTGCCAGCAGCAAAGATGGCCTCGAAGGGGCTAATGAAAAACTGTTTTTT.

This clonotype was counted at least ten times. The chain combines TRBV7-9 with TRBJ2-7, with TRBD1 matching over 7 bases. The CDR3 is made up of 16 amino acids. The J segment lost 2 bases and the V segment lost 4 bases, leaving 11 bases of the junction unmatched. Germline loops: CDR1 SEHNR, CDR2 FQNEAQ (reference sequence). The CDR3 DNA is TGTGCCAGCAGCTCCCCCCCCAGACAGGGAACCTACGAGCAGTACTTC. It yields the protein CASSSPPRQGTYEQYF.

The table lists this clonotype with a few counts. The final CDR3 position lacks the conserved phenylalanine or tryptophan, pointing to a likely read error. The rearrangement uses TRBV9 and TRBJ2-7; no definite D call. Germline CDR1 is SGDLS and CDR2 is YYNGEE. The CDR3 totals 13 residues. V shed 0 bases and J shed 2 bases, with 6 bases lying between them. The CDR3 reads CASSVDTPYEQYL. The CDR3 DNA reads as TGTGCCAGCAGCGTAGACACCCCCTACGAGCAGTACCTC.

This chain connects TRBV2 to TRBJ2-7, with D unclear. The CDR3 extends over 12 amino acids. Germline V CDR1 and CDR2: SNHLY, FYNNEI. The germline V and J ends were trimmed by 6 bases and 4 bases, with 10 bases remaining between them. The CDR3 sequence is CASRPSTYEQYF. For the CDR3, the DNA is TGTGCCAGCAGGCCTTCCACGTACGAGCAGTACTTC.

This clonotype was detected many times. The V gene is TRBV4-3, the J gene TRBJ1-3; D not resolved. From germline, CDR1 is LGHNA and CDR2 YSLEER. The V and J ends lost 1 base and 4 bases respectively, with 11 bases between them. The length of the CDR3 is 15 residues. CDR3 sequence reads: CASSQAKGGGNTIYF. CDR3 nucleotides: TGCGCCAGCAGCCAAGCCAAGGGAGGGGGAAACACCATATATTTT.

Comment on this clonotype: This may be a read error: a much more frequent sequence differs by one nucleotide. The chain combines TRBV12-3 or TRBV12-4 with TRBJ2-5, with a tentative D call TRBD2 (6 bases). This CDR3 is built from 15 residues. The CDR3 sequence is CASSLGSGVAKTQCF. DNA of the CDR3: TGTGCCAGCAGTTTAGGGTCGGGGGTCGCGAAGACCCAGTGCTTC.

This clonotype appeared a few times. This rearrangement joins TRBV6-2 or TRBV6-3 to TRBJ1-1; TRBD1 might be the D (6 bases). The CDR3 totals 14 residues. The V end lost 2 bases, the J end lost 3 bases, and 10 bases lay between the germline ends. CDR1 MNHEY and CDR2 SVGEGT come from the germline V gene. The CDR3 DNA reads as TGTGCCAGCAGTTACCGGGGGGCCTACACTGAAGCTTTCTTT. It encodes CASSYRGAYTEAFF.

This clonotype was picked up many times. The rearrangement links TRBV7-9 to TRBJ2-7; 9 positions agree with TRBD2. This CDR3 is built from 17 residues. V lost 4 bases to trimming and J lost 3 bases; unmatched junction nucleotides: 13. Germline V gives CDR1 SEHNR, CDR2 FQNEAQ (reference sequence). CDR3 loop: CASSSPLREGSLYEQYF. The CDR3 nucleotides are TGTGCCAGCAGCTCCCCCCTGCGGGAGGGTAGCCTCTACGAGCAGTACTTC.

Ten or more counts support this clonotype. This chain joins TRBV5-1 and TRBJ2-7; 10 bases match TRBD1. Germline trimming cut 3 bases from V and 2 bases from J; bases unmatched to any gene: 5. Germline values: CDR1 SGHRS, CDR2 YFSETQ. CDR3 length equals 15 residues. CDR3 bases: TGCGCCAGCAGCTCGGACAGGGGGGGTACCTACGAGCAGTACTTC. This encodes CASSSDRGGTYEQYF. Full variable domain (rest looked up from reference TRBV5-1 and TRBJ2-7): KAGVTQTPRYLIKTRGQQVTLSCSPISGHRSVSWYQQTPGQGLQFLFEYFSETQRNKGNFPGRFSGRQFSNSRSEMNVSTLELGDSALYLCASSSDRGGTYEQYFGPGTRLTVT.

This clonotype was observed at least ten times. The chain uses TRBV27 and TRBJ2-5; TRBD2 matches 11 bases. V dropped 1 base and J dropped 5; count of bases not matched to a gene: 3. This CDR3 comprises 15 residues. CDR1 and CDR2 (germline): MNHEY, SMNVEV (reference sequence). CDR3 in DNA: TGTGCCAGCAGTTTATGGGGACTAGCGGCTGAGACCCAGTACTTC. Protein: CASSLWGLAAETQYF.

This clonotype was seen ten or more times. This chain connects TRBV6-5 to TRBJ1-1, with a weak D call TRBD1 (5 bases). This CDR3 contains 13 residues. The V end lost 2 bases, the J end lost 3 bases, and 7 bases lay between the germline ends. Germline-derived CDR1 and CDR2 are MNHEY and SVGAGI. The CDR3 DNA sequence: TGTGCCAGCAGTTACGGGGCGTACACTGAAGCTTTCTTT. Translating gives CASSYGAYTEAFF.

In regard to this clonotype: Just one base apart from a much larger clone, this may be a read error. This chain joins TRBV28 and TRBJ2-1; 9 bases match TRBD1. The CDR3 contains 15 residues. CDR1 and CDR2 from the germline V gene are MDHEN and SYDVKM. The CDR3 nucleotides read TGTGCCGGCAGGACCCGGACAGGGGTGGGCAATGAGCAGTTCTTC. Its protein is CAGRTRTGVGNEQFF.

This clonotype came up many times. The rearrangement uses TRBV7-9 and TRBJ2-1, with TRBD2 matching over 9 bases. CDR3 size: 13 residues. In germline, CDR1 is SEHNR, CDR2 FQNEAQ (reference sequence). V shed 5 bases and J 8 bases; nucleotides not matched to a gene: 4. CDR3 region: CASSPSGGYEQFF. The CDR3 DNA is TGTGCCAGCAGCCCAAGCGGGGGGTATGAGCAGTTCTTC.

This clonotype was detected ten times or more. V usage is TRBV9 and J usage is TRBJ1-2; 10 nucleotides match TRBD1. The trim removed 4 bases at V and 3 bases at J, leaving 6 bases unmatched. Germline-derived CDR1 and CDR2 are SGDLS and YYNGEE. The CDR3 has 15 amino acids. CDR3: CASSIPGQGDYGYTF. The CDR3 DNA reads TGTGCCAGCAGCATACCAGGACAGGGGGACTATGGCTACACCTTC.

This clonotype was counted ten times or more. The chain has TRBV2 and TRBJ2-7, with TRBD2 matching 7 bases. The CDR3 length is 20 residues. The germline V gene has CDR1 SNHLY and CDR2 FYNNEI. J gave up 10 bases and V 4 bases, and 31 bases lay outside the gene matches. The chain's CDR3 is CASSGDGSGTTVTLRAVQYF. The CDR3 bases are TGTGCCAGCAGTGGGGACGGCAGCGGGACTACCGTTACCCTACGAGCAGTACAGTACTTC.

This clonotype was observed many times. J is TRBJ1-5 and V is TRBV16; D remains unclear. The CDR3 spans 18 residues. V shed 0 bases and J shed 7 bases, with 22 bases lying between them. Per the germline V gene, CDR1 is KGHSY and CDR2 is FQNENV. The CDR3 nucleotides read TGTGCCAGCAGCCAATCGGCGGTGGCAGGTATCGGGAGCCAGCCCCAGCATTTT. It codes for CASSQSAVAGIGSQPQHF.

This clonotype was counted a single time. The rearrangement uses TRBV19 and TRBJ2-7; 14 bases fit TRBD2. The germline gives CDR1 LNHDA, CDR2 SQIVND (reference sequence). This CDR3 region has 14 residues. The DNA for the CDR3 is TGTGTCAGCGGACTAGCGGGGGGAACCTACGAGCAGTACTTC. Its translation: CVSGLAGGTYEQYF. Full variable domain (outside the CDR3, taken from reference TRBV19 and TRBJ2-7): DGGITQSPKYLFRKEGQNVTLSCEQNLNHDAMYWYRQDPGQGLRLIYYSQIVNDFQKGDIAEGYSVSREKKESFPLTVTSAQKNPTAFYLCVSGLAGGTYEQYFGPGTRLTVT.

This clonotype was seen ten or more times. V usage is TRBV7-9 and J usage is TRBJ2-7; 9 positions agree with TRBD2. Germline-derived CDR1 and CDR2 are SEHNR and FQNEAQ (reference sequence). J was trimmed by 3 bases and V by 5 bases; bases with no gene match: 8. The length of the CDR3 is 15 residues. CDR3 sequence: CASSPRGSGSYEQYF. The CDR3 bases are TGTGCCAGCAGCCCTCGGGGTAGCGGGAGCTACGAGCAGTACTTC.

In regard to this clonotype: Just one base apart from a much larger clone, this may be a read error. This chain links TRBV29-1 with TRBJ1-2; D remains ambiguous. CDR1 is SQVTM and CDR2 is ANQGSEA in the germline V gene. This CDR3 comprises 15 residues. The CDR3 here is CSVEDTWVLDYGHTF. DNA for the CDR3: TGCAGCGTTGAAGATACTTGGGTTCTGGACTATGGCCACACCTTC.

This clonotype was counted many times. The gene calls are TRBV5-6 and TRBJ2-7, with 9 bases lining up with TRBD1. The CDR3 has 15 amino acids. Germline loops: CDR1 SGHDT, CDR2 YYEEEE. Trimming cost V 4 bases and J 3 bases; bases outside gene matches: 8. This chain's CDR3 is CASSEGQGRIYEQYF. Written as DNA, the CDR3 is TGTGCCAGCAGCGAAGGACAGGGGCGGATCTACGAGCAGTACTTC.

This chain connects TRBV24-1 to TRBJ1-1; D unclear. Germline values: CDR1 KGHDR, CDR2 SFDVKD. This CDR3 comprises 13 residues. Trimming shortened V by 0 bases and J by 6 bases, and 7 bases separated the two germline ends. The CDR3 spells CATSDLVGSEAFF. The CDR3 coding sequence is TGTGCCACCAGTGATTTGGTGGGGTCTGAAGCTTTCTTT.

This clonotype was recorded many times. V and J are TRBV27 and TRBJ2-7; TRBD1 is a possible D gene (5 bases). The CDR3 consists of 14 residues. Germline V gene sequence: CDR1 MNHEY, CDR2 SMNVEV (reference sequence). The V and J ends lost 0 bases and 7 bases respectively, with 13 bases between them. CDR3 sequence (DNA): TGTGCCAGCAGTTTATCGTTCAGCAGGACAGAGCAGTACTTC. Translation: CASSLSFSRTEQYF.

This clonotype was seen a handful of times. The V call is TRBV12-3 or TRBV12-4, the J call TRBJ1-2, with D unresolved. Trimming shortened V by 5 bases and J by 10 bases, and 17 bases separated the two germline ends. CDR3 length equals 13 residues. In DNA, the CDR3 is TGTGCCAGCAGTGGCGGCCTAAGGAGGCTCTACACCTTC. It is translated as CASSGGLRRLYTF.

The chain combines TRBV20-1 with TRBJ2-7; D ambiguous. The CDR3 covers 14 residues. CDR1 is DFQATT, CDR2 SNEGSKA, per germline (reference sequence). With 0 bases removed from V and 6 bases from J, the gap between germline ends came to 15 bases. The CDR3 nucleotides read TGCAGTGCTAGAGAGGCCCCCCGTGACCTCGAGCAGTACTTC. Amino acid sequence: CSAREAPRDLEQYF.